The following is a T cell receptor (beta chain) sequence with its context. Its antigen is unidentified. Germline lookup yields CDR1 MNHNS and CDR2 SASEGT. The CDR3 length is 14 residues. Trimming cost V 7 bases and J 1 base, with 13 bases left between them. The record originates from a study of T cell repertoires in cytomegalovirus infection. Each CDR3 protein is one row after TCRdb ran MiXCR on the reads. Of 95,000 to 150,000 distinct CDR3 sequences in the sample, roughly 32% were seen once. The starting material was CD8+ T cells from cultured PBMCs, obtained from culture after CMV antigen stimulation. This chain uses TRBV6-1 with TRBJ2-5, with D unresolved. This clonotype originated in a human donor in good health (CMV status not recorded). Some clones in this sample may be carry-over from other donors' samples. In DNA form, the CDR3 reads TGTGCCAGCAAAAGGGCCGAACTCCAAGAGACCCAGTACTTC. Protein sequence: CASKRAELQETQYF.